Below, one T cell receptor beta chain is given with its context. Its antigen remains unknown. This sample stems from a study of T cells in Graves' hyperthyroidism and ophthalmopathy. Study overall: Peripheral blood draws took place at initial diagnosis, ahead of any treatment.

Germline CDR1 PRHDT, CDR2 FYEKMQ (reference sequence). CDR3 length equals 14 residues. Between the trimmed V and J ends, which lost 1 base and 4 bases, there was a span of 8 bases. Diagnoses rested on clinical symptoms, serum thyroxine and TRAb, thyroid ultrasound and orbital computed tomography. Findings and limits, study-wide: Most thyroid clonotypes expanded above 0.001 appeared in blood too.

Using RNA transcripts as the source, TCR beta CDR3 regions were amplified. HTBI primers drove first-round RT-PCR of the TCR CDR3. One entry per CDR3 protein, called by TCRdb with MiXCR from the multiplex PCR reads. The repertoire has approximately 740,000 distinct CDR3 sequences, 13% to 15% of them found once; the top ten carry about a tenth. This TCR derives from a woman aged 18-30 years with Graves' hyperthyroidism. Sequencing was carried out using blood. The chain uses TRBV13 and TRBJ2-1; D is uncertain. CDR3 nucleotide sequence: TGTGCCAGCAGCTTAGACCAGTCTTACAATGAGCAGTTCTTC. Translation: CASSLDQSYNEQFF.